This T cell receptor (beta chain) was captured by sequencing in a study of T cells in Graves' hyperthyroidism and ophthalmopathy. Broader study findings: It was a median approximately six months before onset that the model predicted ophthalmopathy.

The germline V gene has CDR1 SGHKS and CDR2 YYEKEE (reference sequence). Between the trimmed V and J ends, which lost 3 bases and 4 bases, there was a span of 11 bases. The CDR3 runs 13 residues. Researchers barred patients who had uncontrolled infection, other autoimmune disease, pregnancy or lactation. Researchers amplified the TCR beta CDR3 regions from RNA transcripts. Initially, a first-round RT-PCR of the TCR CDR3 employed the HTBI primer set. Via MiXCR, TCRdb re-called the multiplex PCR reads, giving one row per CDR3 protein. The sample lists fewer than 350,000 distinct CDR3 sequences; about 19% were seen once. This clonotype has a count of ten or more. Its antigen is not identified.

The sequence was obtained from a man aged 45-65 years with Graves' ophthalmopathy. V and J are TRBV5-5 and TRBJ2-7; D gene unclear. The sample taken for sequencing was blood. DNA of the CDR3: TGTGCCAGCAGCTCGCTCCCCGAGTACGAGCAGTACTTC. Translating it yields CASSSLPEYEQYF. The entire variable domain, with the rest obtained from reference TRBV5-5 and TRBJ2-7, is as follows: DAGVTQSPTHLIKTRGQQVTLRCSPISGHKSVSWYQQVLGQGPQFIFQYYEKEERGRGNFPDRFSARQFPNYSSELNVNALLLGDSALYLCASSSLPEYEQYFGPGTRLTVT.